This T cell receptor (beta chain) was identified in a study of T cells after yellow fever vaccination. About the study: Any fraction with a low cell number was prepared using SMART-Seq v4 Ultra Low Input.

This clonotype turned up a few times. Its antigen is not identified. TCRdb re-derived calls from the 5' RACE reads in MiXCR, one entry per CDR3 protein. This repertoire shows roughly 63,000 distinct CDR3 sequences, about 7.8% found once; its top ten account for just over 35%. Study-wide findings and caveats: Once the booster was given, most primary-vaccination clones reappeared, at about 97% for CD4 and over 70% for CD8.

This CDR3 comprises 16 residues. Germline CDR1 and CDR2: SGHKS and YYEKEE (reference sequence). V was pared by 4 bases and J by 3 bases, with 19 bases between. Sequencing used CD8+ T cells sorted from PBMCs, obtained 15 days after the yellow fever booster vaccination. V is TRBV5-5 and J is TRBJ1-1; tentative D call: TRBD1 (6 bases). The sequence came from a man aged 30-40 years who received the YFV17D yellow fever vaccine. CDR3 residues: CASSIITRGLHTEAFF. The CDR3, as DNA: TGTGCCAGCAGCATAATAACCCGGGGGCTCCACACTGAAGCTTTCTTT.